This T cell receptor beta chain was observed in a study of blood T cells in healthy people across ages. A J-beta primer mix and a sample-barcoded 5' primer were used in a second PCR of roughly 6 to 11 cycles. A single record per CDR3 protein comes from TCRdb applying MiXCR to the 5' RACE reads. The sample includes more than 1,000,000 distinct CDR3 sequences, under 30% of them seen just once. The germline gives CDR1 SGHAT, CDR2 FQNNGV. Germline trimming cut 5 bases from V and 5 bases from J; bases unmatched to any gene: 21. The CDR3 length is 19 residues. This sample also appeared in a second study, on T cells of mothers and their children.

The rearrangement links TRBV11-2 to TRBJ2-5; 9 nucleotides line up with TRBD2. The sequencing sample was made of blood. The receptor's source is a girl aged 2 to 10 in good health. CDR3 region: CASSAEPHPGTSLPETQYF. Here the CDR3 DNA reads TGTGCCAGCAGCGCGGAACCACACCCCGGGACTAGCCTGCCGGAGACCCAGTACTTC.